The 18 T cell receptor beta chains reported below all come from one sample, sequenced in a study of CD8 T cells in Susac syndrome. About 0.45 to 1 ug RNA was reverse transcribed with random hexamers. TCRdb redid the calling of the immunoSEQ multiplex PCR reads with MiXCR, one entry per CDR3 protein. The table lists under 95,000 distinct CDR3 sequences, around 94% of them singletons, with roughly 0.31% in the top ten. The sequencing input was CD4+ T cells from PBMCs. The origin of the receptors is a human donor with Susac syndrome.

The V and J genes are TRBV3-1 and TRBJ2-6, with 8 bases matching TRBD1. V shed 3 bases and J 0 bases; nucleotides not matched to a gene: 10. The CDR3 extends over 19 amino acids. Germline-derived CDR1 and CDR2 are LGHDT and YNNKEL (reference sequence). CDR3 nucleotide sequence: TGTGCCAGCAGCCATAGAAGGGGACAGGTCTTCTCTGGGGCCAACGTCCTGACTTTC. Its translation: CASSHRRGQVFSGANVLTF.

This chain uses TRBV15 with TRBJ1-2, with D unresolved. In germline, CDR1 is LNHNV, CDR2 YYDKDF (reference sequence). Deletions cut 0 bases from V and 4 bases from J, with 6 bases between. This CDR3 is built from 13 residues. Here the CDR3 reads CATSRDGSYGYTF. CDR3 nucleotide sequence: TGTGCCACCAGCAGAGATGGATCCTATGGCTACACCTTC.

The chain has TRBV19 and TRBJ2-7; TRBD1 is a possible D gene (5 bases). Germline V gene data show CDR1 as LNHDA and CDR2 as SQIVND (reference sequence). Between the trimmed V and J ends, which lost 3 bases and 6 bases, there was a span of 12 bases. CDR3 length: 13 amino acids. CDR3 amino acids: CASSIRRDLEQYF. The DNA for the CDR3 is TGTGCCAGTAGTATCCGCAGGGATCTCGAGCAGTACTTC.

V gene TRBV19 combines with J gene TRBJ1-5, with 7 bases lining up with TRBD1. V lost 5 bases and J lost 11; bases outside the gene matches: 6. The CDR3 extends over 12 amino acids. Germline-derived CDR1 and CDR2 are LNHDA and SQIVND (reference sequence). The CDR3 loop reads CASSLRQGAQHF. The CDR3 coding sequence is TGTGCCAGTAGTCTCAGACAGGGCGCCCAGCATTTT.

The chain joins TRBV6-6 to TRBJ2-1, with 8 bases identical to TRBD1. The germline V gene encodes CDR1 MNHNY and CDR2 SVGAGI (reference sequence). The junction had 7 bases not matched to a gene; V was cut back by 5 bases and J by 7 bases. This CDR3 has 14 amino acids. This CDR3 reads CASSLRTGLNEQFF. CDR3 coding DNA: TGTGCCAGCAGTCTTCGGACAGGGTTAAATGAGCAGTTCTTC.

This CDR3 reads CASSLRGAFAEQYF. For the CDR3, the DNA is TGTGCCAGCAGTTTAAGAGGGGCCTTCGCCGAGCAGTACTTC. The chain couples TRBV12-3 or TRBV12-4 to TRBJ2-7, with D perhaps matching TRBD1 or TRBD2 (5 bases each). Trimming took 2 bases from V and 6 from J, leaving 14 bases between them. The CDR3 sequence is 14 residues long.

Only one count was recorded for this clonotype. V usage is TRBV5-4 and J usage is TRBJ2-7, with D possibly being TRBD1 (6 bases). Trimming took 2 bases from V and 3 from J, leaving 12 bases between them. The germline V gene has CDR1 SGHNT and CDR2 YYREEE (reference sequence). This CDR3 is 14 amino acids long. The CDR3 protein is CASSLLGQSYEQYF. The CDR3 DNA reads TGTGCCAGCAGCTTATTGGGACAAAGCTACGAGCAGTACTTC. The whole variable domain, filled in from reference TRBV5-4 and TRBJ2-7, reads ETGVTQSPTHLIKTRGQQVTLRCSSQSGHNTVSWYQQALGQGPQFIFQYYREEENGRGNFPPRFSGLQFPNYSSELNVNALELDDSALYLCASSLLGQSYEQYFGPGTRLTVT.

This rearrangement joins TRBV5-6 to TRBJ1-2; a possible D gene is TRBD1 (6 bases). Per the germline V gene, CDR1 is SGHDT and CDR2 is YYEEEE. Trimming removed 6 bases at V and 5 bases at J, with 11 bases between. The CDR3 has 12 residues. The CDR3 reads CASTGTRYGYTF. CDR3 nucleotides: TGTGCCAGCACAGGGACACGATATGGCTACACCTTC. Using reference TRBV5-6 and TRBJ1-2 for the parts outside the CDR3, the full variable domain is DAGVTQSPTHLIKTRGQQVTLRCSPKSGHDTVSWYQQALGQGPQFIFQYYEEEERQRGNFPDRFSGHQFPNYSSELNVNALLLGDSALYLCASTGTRYGYTFGSGTRLTVV.

The chain links TRBV29-1 to TRBJ1-1; 7 positions match TRBD1. This CDR3 is built from 13 residues. Germline CDR1 and CDR2: SQVTM and ANQGSEA. The V gene end was trimmed by 7 bases and the J gene end by 4 bases; junction bases not matched to a gene: 9. The CDR3 sequence: CSADRVVSTEAFF. For the CDR3, the DNA is TGCAGCGCTGACAGGGTAGTAAGCACTGAAGCTTTCTTT. Combining the CDR3 with reference TRBV29-1 and TRBJ1-1 gives the whole variable domain SAVISQKPSRDICQRGTSLTIQCQVDSQVTMMFWYRQQPGQSLTLIATANQGSEATYESGFVIDKFPISRPNLTFSTLTVSNMSPEDSSIYLCSADRVVSTEAFFGQGTRLTVV.

The chain carries TRBV15 and TRBJ2-5, with D hard to call. Between the trimmed V and J ends, which lost 0 bases and 5 bases, there was a span of 7 bases. CDR3 size: 13 residues. Germline V lookup: CDR1 LNHNV, CDR2 YYDKDF (reference sequence). The CDR3 DNA follows: TGTGCCACCAGCAGAGATTTGTCGGAGACCCAGTACTTC. It is translated as CATSRDLSETQYF. Based on the CDR3 plus reference TRBV15 and TRBJ2-5, the full variable domain is DAMVIQNPRYQVTQFGKPVTLSCSQTLNHNVMYWYQQKSSQAPKLLFHYYDKDFNNEADTPDNFQSRRPNTSFCFLDIRSPGLGDTAMYLCATSRDLSETQYFGPGTRLLVL.

The V and J genes are TRBV6-2 or TRBV6-3 and TRBJ2-3; no reliable D call. V gave up 1 base and J gave up 9 bases, with 5 bases separating them. Per germline, CDR1 MNHEY and CDR2 SVGEGT. The CDR3 sequence is 11 residues long. CDR3 nucleotides: TGTGCCAGCAGTTACTGGGAAACGCAGTATTTT. Amino acid sequence: CASSYWETQYF.

V and J are TRBV28 and TRBJ2-7; D is unclear. The CDR3 spans 13 residues. The V end lost 10 bases, the J end lost 5 bases, and 18 bases lay between the germline ends. Germline loops: CDR1 MDHEN, CDR2 SYDVKM. The CDR3: CATSSGPLHEQYF. CDR3 in DNA: TGTGCCACCAGCTCGGGCCCCCTCCACGAGCAGTACTTC. Full variable domain (remainder filled in from reference TRBV28 and TRBJ2-7): DVKVTQSSRYLVKRTGEKVFLECVQDMDHENMFWYRQDPGLGLRLIYFSYDVKMKEKGDIPEGYSVSREKKERFSLILESASTNQTSMYLCATSSGPLHEQYFGPGTRLTVT.

The chain uses TRBV29-1 and TRBJ2-7, with D hard to call. Germline assignment: CDR1 SQVTM and CDR2 ANQGSEA. The germline V and J ends were trimmed by 0 bases and 0 bases, with 9 bases remaining between them. CDR3 length: 14 amino acids. The CDR3 sequence is CSVEDGWYSYEQYF. The DNA of the CDR3 is TGCAGCGTTGAAGACGGGTGGTACTCCTACGAGCAGTACTTC.

V and J are TRBV7-6 and TRBJ1-1; D is uncertain. The length of the CDR3 is 15 residues. V gave up 1 base and J gave up 0 bases, with 9 bases separating them. The germline V gene has CDR1 SGHVS and CDR2 FNYEAQ. For the CDR3, the DNA is TGTGCCAGCAGCTTAGATACATACATGAACACTGAAGCTTTCTTT. It codes for CASSLDTYMNTEAFF.

V gene TRBV6-5 combines with J gene TRBJ1-6; the match to TRBD1 covers 8 bases. There are 16 residues in the CDR3. The germline CDR1 and CDR2 sequences are MNHEY and SVGAGI. With V trimmed by 0 bases and J by 15 bases, 13 bases remained unmatched. In nucleotides, the CDR3 is TGTGCCAGCAGTTACTCGAGTCTTGGACAGGGTAATTTCCTCCACTTT. This codes for CASSYSSLGQGNFLHF.

The chain employs TRBV3-1 and TRBJ2-1, with unresolved D. Germline V CDR1 and CDR2: LGHDT, YNNKEL (reference sequence). The V end was cut by 0 bases, the J end by 4 bases, with 1 base between. The CDR3 has 12 amino acids. CDR3 in DNA: TGTGCCAGCAGCCAAGAATACAATGAGCAGTTCTTC. It encodes CASSQEYNEQFF.

The rearrangement links TRBV27 to TRBJ2-7; 7 positions match TRBD2. Trimming cost V 2 bases and J 2 bases; bases outside gene matches: 6. The CDR3 sequence is 15 residues long. The germline CDR1 and CDR2 sequences are MNHEY and SMNVEV (reference sequence). Here the CDR3 reads CASSLTGGGTYEQYF. CDR3 DNA: TGTGCCAGCAGTTTAACGGGGGGAGGTACCTACGAGCAGTACTTC.

The chain has TRBV7-2 and TRBJ2-7; maybe TRBD2 (5 bases). Germline V gene sequence: CDR1 SGHTA, CDR2 FQGNSA. V dropped 5 bases and J dropped 2 bases, with 13 bases sitting between them. The CDR3 length is 14 residues. The CDR3 spells CASSRGLNAYEQYF. DNA of the CDR3: TGTGCCAGCAGCCGAGGACTGAATGCCTACGAGCAGTACTTC.